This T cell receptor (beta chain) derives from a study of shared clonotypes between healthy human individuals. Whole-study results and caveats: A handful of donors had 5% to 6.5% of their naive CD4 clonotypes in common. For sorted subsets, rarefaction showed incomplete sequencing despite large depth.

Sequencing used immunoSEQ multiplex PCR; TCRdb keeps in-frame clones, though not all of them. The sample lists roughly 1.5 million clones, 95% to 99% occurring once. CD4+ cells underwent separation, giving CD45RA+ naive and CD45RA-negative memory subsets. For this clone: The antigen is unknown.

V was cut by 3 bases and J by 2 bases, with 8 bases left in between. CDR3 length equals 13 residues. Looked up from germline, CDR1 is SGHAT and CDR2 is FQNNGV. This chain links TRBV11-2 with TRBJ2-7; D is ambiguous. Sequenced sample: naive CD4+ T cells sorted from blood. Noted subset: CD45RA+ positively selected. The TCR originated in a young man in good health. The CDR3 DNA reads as TGTGCCAGCAGCTTGGTAGGAGCCTACGAGCAGTACTTC. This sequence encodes CASSLVGAYEQYF.